Listed below are T cell receptor beta chains from one sample, sequenced in a study of beta chain features in type 1 diabetes. Assay used: immunoSEQ multiplex PCR; TCRdb lists only in-frame clones, some missing. The top ten clones hold 0.0095% to 0.011% of a sample with 350,000 to 450,000 clones, 10% to 15% of them seen once. What was sequenced was naive CD4+ T cells from blood. These receptors were obtained from a woman between 18 and 30 years old with type 1 diabetes. Both conserved end residues are part of each CDR3. The order of the fields is D gene, J gene, V gene, clone size, CDR3 DNA, CDR3 protein. A D gene is named only where the DNA matches it firmly. Where a row states a size, it is once, few, many or the class of an expanded clone; other rows omit it.

>TRBD1|TRBJ2-2|TRBV5-1|few
TGCGCCAGCAGCTCGGGACAGGGTATTGCCGGGGAGCTGTTTTTT
CASSSGQGIAGELFF
>TRBD1|TRBJ1-6|TRBV19|-
TGTGCCAGTAGCTCACCCGTCCGGGACAGGAATTCACCCCTCCACTTT
CASSSPVRDRNSPLHF
>TRBD2|TRBJ2-7|TRBV5-1|few
TGCGCCAGCAGCTTGTGGGGGACTAGCGGATACGAGCAGTACTTC
CASSLWGTSGYEQYF
>-|TRBJ2-5|TRBV6-6|-
TGTGCCAGCAGTTACTCGAACTCCGAGACCCAGTACTTC
CASSYSNSETQYF
>-|TRBJ2-7|TRBV5-1|-
TGCGCCAGCAGCTTGGGGCCAGGGATGGCCTACGAGCAGTACTTC
CASSLGPGMAYEQYF
>TRBD2|TRBJ2-3|TRBV7-9|-
TGTGCCAGCACCTCCGGGACTAGCGGGTCCACAGATACGCAGTATTTT
CASTSGTSGSTDTQYF
>-|TRBJ2-1|TRBV14|-
TGTGCCAGCAGCCGCGCAGGGTATAGGAATGAGCAGTTCTTC
CASSRAGYRNEQFF
>TRBD1|TRBJ2-1|TRBV14|once
TGTGCCAGCAGCGACGGCAGGGGGCCCTACAATGAGCAGTTCTTC
CASSDGRGPYNEQFF
>TRBD2|TRBJ2-7|TRBV29-1|few
TGCAGCGTTGATTGGGTCTCTAGCGGGAGGGCCTACGAGCAGTACTTC
CSVDWVSSGRAYEQYF
>-|TRBJ1-4|TRBV9|-
TGTGCCAGCAGCGTAGGGAGGACGTCAACTAATGAAAAACTGTTTTTT
CASSVGRTSTNEKLFF
>-|TRBJ1-1|TRBV18|-
TGTGCCAGCTCAGGACAGAAAAACACTGAAGCTTTCTTT
CASSGQKNTEAFF
>TRBD2|TRBJ2-1|TRBV5-1|-
TGCGCCAGCAGGATGAGGGCGGGGGGTGAGCAGTTCTTC
CASRMRAGGEQFF
>-|TRBJ1-5|TRBV7-6|-
TGTGCCAGCAGCCTCGGAGTTACCAATCAGCCCCAGCATTTT
CASSLGVTNQPQHF
>-|TRBJ1-2|TRBV9|few
TGTGCCAGCAGCGGACCGTTCAGGTCTAACTATGGCTACACCTTC
CASSGPFRSNYGYTF
>-|TRBJ1-1|TRBV5-1|-
TGCGCCAGCAGCTTTGGTTTTATCGGGGACACTGAAGCTTTCTTT
CASSFGFIGDTEAFF
>-|TRBJ2-7|TRBV7-2|-
TGTGCCAGCAGCTCCCCAGGAGGGGGGGCCTACGAGCAGTACTTC
CASSSPGGGAYEQYF
>TRBD1|TRBJ2-5|TRBV4-3|-
TGCGCCAGCAGCCAAGTGTATAACAGGGGATTAGAGACCCAGTACTTC
CASSQVYNRGLETQYF
>TRBD2|TRBJ2-7|TRBV28|few
TGTGCCAGCACCTCTGGGGCGGGAGAACACGAGCAGTACTTC
CASTSGAGEHEQYF
>TRBD2|TRBJ2-1|TRBV5-1|-
TGCGCCAGCAGCTTGGGACTCCCACAAGCGGGGGGCCTCAATGAGCAGTTCTTC
CASSLGLPQAGGLNEQFF
>-|TRBJ2-1|TRBV9|few
TGTGCCAGCAGCGTAGGATGGTCTAGCGTGGGTAATGAGCAGTTCTTC
CASSVGWSSVGNEQFF
>-|TRBJ2-3|TRBV6-5|-
TGTGCCAGCGGGATGGGATCGACTAGGACAGATACGCAGTATTTT
CASGMGSTRTDTQYF
>-|TRBJ1-1|TRBV11-2|few
TGTGCCAGCAGCTTCAGGGAGGGCACTGAAGCTTTCTTT
CASSFREGTEAFF
>-|TRBJ2-3|TRBV19|-
TGTGCCAGTAGTATAGACCCCCTCAGCACAGATACGCAGTATTTT
CASSIDPLSTDTQYF